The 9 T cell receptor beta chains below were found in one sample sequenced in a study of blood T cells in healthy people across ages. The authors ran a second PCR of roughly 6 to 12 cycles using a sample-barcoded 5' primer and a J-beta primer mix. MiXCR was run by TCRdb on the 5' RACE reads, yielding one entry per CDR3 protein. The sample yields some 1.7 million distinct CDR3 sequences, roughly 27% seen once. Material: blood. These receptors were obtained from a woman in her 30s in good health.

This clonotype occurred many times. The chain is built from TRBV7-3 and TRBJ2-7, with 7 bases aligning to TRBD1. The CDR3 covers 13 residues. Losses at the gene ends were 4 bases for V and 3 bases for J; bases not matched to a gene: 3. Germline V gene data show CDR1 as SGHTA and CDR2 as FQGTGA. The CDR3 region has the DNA TGTGCCAGCAGCTCAGGGGGAGTCTACGAGCAGTACTTC. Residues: CASSSGGVYEQYF.

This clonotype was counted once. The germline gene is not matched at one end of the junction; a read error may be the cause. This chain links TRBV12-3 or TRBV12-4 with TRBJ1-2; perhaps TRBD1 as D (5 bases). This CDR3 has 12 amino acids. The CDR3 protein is CASLLGRWGFTF. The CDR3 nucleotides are TGTGCCAGCCTCTTAGGCCGATGGGGCTTCACCTTC.

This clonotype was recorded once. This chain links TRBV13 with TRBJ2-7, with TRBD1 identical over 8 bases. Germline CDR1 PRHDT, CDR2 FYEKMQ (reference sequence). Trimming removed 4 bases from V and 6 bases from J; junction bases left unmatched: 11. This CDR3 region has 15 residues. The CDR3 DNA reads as TGTGCCAGCAGCTCAGACCTAGTTGGACAGGGCGAGCAGTACTTC. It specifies CASSSDLVGQGEQYF.

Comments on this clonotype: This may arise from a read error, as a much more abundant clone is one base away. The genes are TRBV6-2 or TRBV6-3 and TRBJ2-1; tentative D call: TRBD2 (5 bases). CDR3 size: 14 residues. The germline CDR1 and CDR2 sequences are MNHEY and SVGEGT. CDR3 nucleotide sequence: TGTGCCGGCAGTACAAGCGGTTCCTACAATGAGCAGTTCTTC. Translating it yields CAGSTSGSYNEQFF.

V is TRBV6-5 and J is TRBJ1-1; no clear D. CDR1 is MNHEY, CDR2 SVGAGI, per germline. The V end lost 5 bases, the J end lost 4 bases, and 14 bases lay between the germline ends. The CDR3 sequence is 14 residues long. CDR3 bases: TGTGCCAGCAGTAGTTCAGGCCGGGGCACTGAAGCTTTCTTT. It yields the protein CASSSSGRGTEAFF.

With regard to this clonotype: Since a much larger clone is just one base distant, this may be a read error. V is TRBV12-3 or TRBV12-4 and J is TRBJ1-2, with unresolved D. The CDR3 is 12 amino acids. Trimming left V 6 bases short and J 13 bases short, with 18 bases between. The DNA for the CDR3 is TGTGCCAGCAGCCAGGAACCTAGGCGACCCACCTTC. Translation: CASSQEPRRPTF.

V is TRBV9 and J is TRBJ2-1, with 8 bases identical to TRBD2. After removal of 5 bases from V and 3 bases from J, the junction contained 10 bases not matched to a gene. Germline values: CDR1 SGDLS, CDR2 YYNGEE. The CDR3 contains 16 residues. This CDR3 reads CASSARAGGFYNEQFF. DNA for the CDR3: TGTGCCAGCAGTGCGAGGGCGGGAGGCTTCTACAATGAGCAGTTCTTC.

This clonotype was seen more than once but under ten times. CDR3 DNA: TGTGCCAGCAGCCGAGAAATAGATACGCAGTATTTT. Translation gives CASSREIDTQYF. V is TRBV12-3 or TRBV12-4 and J is TRBJ2-3; D remains unclear. CDR3 size: 12 residues. The V and J ends lost 6 bases and 5 bases respectively, with 9 bases between them.

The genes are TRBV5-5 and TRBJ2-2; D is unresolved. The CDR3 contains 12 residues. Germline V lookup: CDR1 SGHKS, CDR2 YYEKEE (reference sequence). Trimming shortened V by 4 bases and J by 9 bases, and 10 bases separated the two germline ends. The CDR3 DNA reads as TGTGCCAGCAGCGGGGTTGGTCGGGAGCTGTTTTTT. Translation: CASSGVGRELFF.